This TCR beta chain was found in a study of breast tumors, draining lymph nodes, adjacent tissues. General observations from the study: Compared with basal-like, luminal-like tumors shared significantly more repertoire with nontumor tissue. Tumor repertoires ranked between lymph nodes and nontumor tissue in diversity, with V and J gene preferences. Data only fit, rather than demonstrated, lymph node origin of most tumor T cells.

TCRdb passed the multiplex PCR reads through MiXCR, listing each CDR3 protein once. The repertoire holds approximately 11,000 distinct CDR3 sequences, with about 36% as singletons. Concerning this clonotype itself: Its antigen is not identified.

Trimming removed 5 bases from V and 1 base from J; junction bases left unmatched: 2. The CDR3 contains 17 residues. Germline lookup yields CDR1 SGHVS and CDR2 FQNEAQ. The chain recombines TRBV7-8 with TRBJ2-1, with TRBD2 matching over 16 bases. The TCR originated in a female donor with breast cancer. Some clones in this sample may be carry-over from other donors' samples. What was sequenced was breast tumor tissue. The CDR3 DNA sequence: TGTGCCAGCAGCGGGACTAGCGGGAGGGAGTCCTACAATGAGCAGTTCTTC. The encoded protein is CASSGTSGRESYNEQFF.